The 9 T cell receptor beta chains below come from one sample, sequenced in a study of beta chain features in type 1 diabetes. Of the isolated RNA, all was reverse transcribed, and so the sequenced material was expressed TCRB transcripts. The protocol was immunoSEQ multiplex PCR, while the TCRdb copy is restricted to in-frame clones and leaves out a portion. The table has 130,000 to 150,000 clones, 9.2% seen once. What was sequenced was central memory CD4+ T cells from blood. Receptors originate from a man in his late teens or twenties in good health.

This clone was recorded many times. V is TRBV6-6 and J is TRBJ2-2, with D maybe TRBD1 (6 bases). The germline V gene encodes CDR1 MNHNY and CDR2 SVGAGI (reference sequence). CDR3 length equals 16 residues. The germline V and J ends were trimmed by 2 bases and 4 bases, with 14 bases remaining between them. The CDR3 DNA sequence: TGTGCCAGCAGTTACGGGGCAGGGGTCGGCACCGGGGAGCTGTTTTTT. It translates to CASSYGAGVGTGELFF.

This clone occurred a few times. The chain joins TRBV5-1 to TRBJ2-1; 10 nucleotides agree with TRBD2. CDR1 SGHRS and CDR2 YFSETQ come from the germline V gene. CDR3 length equals 15 residues. V shed 0 bases, J shed 5 bases, and the junction held 2 bases outside the gene matches. The CDR3 bases are TGCGCCAGCAGCTTGGATACTAGCGGGGACAATGAGCAGTTCTTC. Its translation: CASSLDTSGDNEQFF.

This clone was counted only a few times. The J gene is TRBJ2-1, the V gene TRBV7-2; TRBD2 agrees at 9 bases. Looked up from germline, CDR1 is SGHTA and CDR2 is FQGNSA. The CDR3 loop spans 16 amino acids. J gave up 12 bases and V 0 bases, and 12 bases lay outside the gene matches. The CDR3 nucleotides read TGTGCCAGCAGCTTAGCTCAAGGTGTTAGCGGGGGTGGGCAGTTCTTC. It specifies CASSLAQGVSGGGQFF.

This chain uses TRBV5-8 with TRBJ2-3; TRBD2 might be the D (6 bases). This CDR3 is built from 15 residues. V was pared by 3 bases and J by 5 bases, with 16 bases between. Germline CDR1 reads SGHTS; CDR2 reads YDEGEE. The CDR3 protein is CASSSGGRKGDTQYF. DNA of the CDR3: TGTGCCAGCAGCTCCGGGGGACGGAAAGGAGATACGCAGTATTTT.

The rearrangement joins TRBV6-5 to TRBJ2-3, with D possibly matching TRBD2 (5 bases). Germline V CDR1 and CDR2: MNHEY, SVGAGI. V lost 6 bases and J 3 bases, leaving 10 bases between the germline ends. This CDR3 contains 13 residues. The CDR3 DNA reads as TGTGCCAGCAGGAAACTAGTGACAGATACGCAGTATTTT. Its protein product is CASRKLVTDTQYF.

This clone was detected ten times or more. The chain employs TRBV18 and TRBJ2-5; D call uncertain. From germline, CDR1 is KGHSH and CDR2 LQKENI. Trimming removed 5 bases from V and 2 bases from J, with 9 bases in between. The CDR3 spans 13 residues. The CDR3: CASSTYQQETQYF. As DNA, the CDR3 is TGTGCCAGCTCAACCTACCAACAAGAGACCCAGTACTTC.

This clone has more than one count but fewer than ten. V usage is TRBV13 and J usage is TRBJ2-2, with unresolved D. V was clipped by 6 bases and J by 0 bases, with 11 bases between them. Germline lookup yields CDR1 PRHDT and CDR2 FYEKMQ (reference sequence). The CDR3 loop spans 15 amino acids. This CDR3 reads CASRPTETNTGELFF. CDR3 in DNA: TGTGCCAGCAGGCCCACAGAGACGAACACCGGGGAGCTGTTTTTT.

This clone was picked up a small number of times. The rearrangement uses TRBV7-9 and TRBJ1-5, with D perhaps TRBD1 (6 bases). Between the trimmed V and J ends, which lost 2 bases and 6 bases, there was a span of 11 bases. The length of the CDR3 is 14 residues. Germline V lookup: CDR1 SEHNR, CDR2 FQNEAQ (reference sequence). The CDR3 DNA sequence: TGTGCCAGCAGCTTATCTCTAGGGGGTCAGCCCCAGCATTTT. Protein product: CASSLSLGGQPQHF. Full variable domain (outside the CDR3, taken from reference TRBV7-9 and TRBJ1-5): DTGVSQNPRHKITKRGQNVTFRCDPISEHNRLYWYRQTLGQGPEFLTYFQNEAQLEKSRLLSDRFSAERPKGSFSTLEIQRTEQGDSAMYLCASSLSLGGQPQHFGDGTRLSIL.

The chain couples TRBV5-1 to TRBJ2-6, with D tentatively TRBD1 (5 bases). The CDR3 runs to 16 residues. Per the germline V gene, CDR1 is SGHRS and CDR2 is YFSETQ. V lost 4 bases, J lost 2 bases, and 13 bases lay in between. The CDR3 DNA is TGCGCCAGCAGCCCCTCCCCCAGGGCTGGGGCCAACGTCCTGACTTTC. Encoded protein: CASSPSPRAGANVLTF.